These 7 T cell receptor beta chains were sequenced from one sample in a study of Graves' ophthalmopathy and Graves' hyperthyroidism. Transcripts of RNA were the source for amplifying TCR beta CDR3 regions. Second-round multiplex PCR came after a first-round RT-PCR that employed HTBI primers. TCRdb called the multiplex PCR reads again in MiXCR, with one record for every CDR3 protein. The sample contains around 1.1 million distinct CDR3 sequences, around a third of which appear only once. Material: peripheral blood or thyroid tissue (not recorded which). The receptor set was obtained from an adult man with Graves' hyperthyroidism.

This clonotype was detected many times. This sequence joins TRBV5-1 and TRBJ1-1, with no clear D. CDR1 is SGHRS, CDR2 YFSETQ, per germline. The CDR3 has 15 residues. V lost 4 bases and J lost 2, with 15 bases in between. The CDR3: CASSPVAWGNTEAFF. For the CDR3, the DNA is TGCGCCAGCAGCCCAGTTGCCTGGGGTAACACTGAAGCTTTCTTT.

The chain carries TRBV29-1 and TRBJ1-2, with D hard to call. The CDR3 contains 14 residues. The V gene's germline CDR1 is SQVTM and CDR2 ANQGSEA. The ends were cut back, 5 bases at V and 5 bases at J, with 18 bases in the middle. CDR3 sequence: CSVRVLGREYGYTF. CDR3 in DNA: TGCAGCGTTAGGGTATTAGGGCGAGAGTATGGCTACACCTTC.

The sample holds a few counts of this clonotype. The CDR3 DNA reads as TGTGCCTGGAGTGGTACAGGGGTTCGGGAGACCCAGTACTTC. It yields the protein CAWSGTGVRETQYF. V and J are TRBV30 and TRBJ2-5; 7 bases fit TRBD1. V shed 1 base, J shed 5 bases, and the junction held 7 bases outside the gene matches. Germline-derived CDR1 and CDR2 are GTSNPN and SVGIG (reference sequence). This CDR3 is built from 14 residues.

In its sample, this clonotype was seen many times. The V gene is TRBV29-1, the J gene TRBJ2-7; weak D call: TRBD2 (6 bases). Germline lookup yields CDR1 SQVTM and CDR2 ANQGSEA. The V gene lost 5 bases and the J gene lost 2 bases, with 13 bases spanning the gap. There are 13 residues in the CDR3. Here the CDR3 reads CSVRDGRTYEQYF. The CDR3 DNA is TGCAGCGTTCGGGACGGGAGAACCTACGAGCAGTACTTC.

This clonotype was counted many times. V and J are TRBV12-3 or TRBV12-4 and TRBJ1-1, with TRBD1 matching over 7 bases. V trimming: 7 bases; J trimming: 0 bases; junction bases outside the gene matches: 5. The CDR3 spans 14 residues. The chain's CDR3 is CASTQQGVNTEAFF. CDR3 DNA sequence: TGTGCCAGCACCCAGCAGGGGGTGAACACTGAAGCTTTCTTT.

This clonotype was recorded many times. The genes are TRBV20-1 and TRBJ2-5, with 10 bases aligning to TRBD2. Germline lookup yields CDR1 DFQATT and CDR2 SNEGSKA (reference sequence). V dropped 2 bases and J dropped 5; count of bases not matched to a gene: 11. This CDR3 spans 16 amino acids. The CDR3 spells CSARPSSGRARETQYF. The CDR3 region has the DNA TGCAGTGCTAGACCATCGAGCGGGAGGGCCAGGGAGACCCAGTACTTC.

This clonotype was detected many times. This chain links TRBV5-6 with TRBJ2-7; 7 bases are shared with TRBD1. Germline CDR1 is SGHDT and CDR2 is YYEEEE. V shed 4 bases and J 6 bases; nucleotides not matched to a gene: 4. The CDR3 loop spans 12 amino acids. CDR3 nucleotides: TGTGCCAGCAGCGGAACAGGGGTCGAGCAGTACTTC. This encodes CASSGTGVEQYF.